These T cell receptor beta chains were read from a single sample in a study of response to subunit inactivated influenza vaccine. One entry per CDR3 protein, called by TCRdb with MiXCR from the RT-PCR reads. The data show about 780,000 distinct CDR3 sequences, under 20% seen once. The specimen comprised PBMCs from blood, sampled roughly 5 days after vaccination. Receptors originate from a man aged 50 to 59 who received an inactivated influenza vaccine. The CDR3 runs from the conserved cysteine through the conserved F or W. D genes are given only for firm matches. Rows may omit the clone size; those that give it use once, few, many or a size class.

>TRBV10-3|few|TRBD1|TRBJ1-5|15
CASSSGTGVVQPQHF
TGTGCCTCATCATCCGGGACAGGGGTGGTTCAGCCCCAGCATTTT
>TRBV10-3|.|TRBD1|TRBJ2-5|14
CAISADRAVETQYF
TGTGCCATCAGTGCCGACAGGGCAGTGGAGACCCAGTACTTC
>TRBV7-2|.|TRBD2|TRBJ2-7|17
CASSWGPALAGAYEQYF
TGTGCCAGCAGCTGGGGGCCTGCACTAGCGGGAGCCTACGAGCAGTACTTC
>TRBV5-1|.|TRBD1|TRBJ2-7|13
CASSWGQGAEQYF
TGCGCCAGCAGCTGGGGACAGGGAGCCGAGCAGTACTTC
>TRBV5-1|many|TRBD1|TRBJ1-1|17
CASSFSGQGAVNTEAFF
TGCGCCAGCAGCTTCTCGGGACAGGGAGCGGTGAACACTGAAGCTTTCTTT
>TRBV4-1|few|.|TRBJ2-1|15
CASSQESWSYNEQFF
TGCGCCAGCAGCCAAGAAAGCTGGAGTTACAATGAGCAGTTCTTC
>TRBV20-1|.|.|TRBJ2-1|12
CSARLVGHEQFF
TGCAGTGCGCGACTAGTGGGCCATGAGCAGTTCTTC
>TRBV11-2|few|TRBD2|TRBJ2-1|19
CASSTRSLWASGIFNEQFF
TGTGCCAGCAGCACGAGAAGTCTTTGGGCTAGCGGGATCTTCAATGAGCAGTTCTTC
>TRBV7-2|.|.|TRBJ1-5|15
CASSLVGDPYQPQHF
TGTGCCAGCAGCTTAGTCGGAGACCCCTATCAGCCCCAGCATTTT
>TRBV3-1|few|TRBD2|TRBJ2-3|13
CASSPAGGFTQYF
TGTGCCAGCAGCCCCGCGGGGGGCTTCACGCAGTATTTT
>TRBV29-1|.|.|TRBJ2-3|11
CSVVFIDTQYF
TGCAGCGTTGTGTTTATAGATACGCAGTATTTT
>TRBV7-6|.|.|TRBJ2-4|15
CASSLGGRSREIQYF
TGTGCCAGCAGCTTAGGAGGAAGGAGCCGGGAGATTCAGTACTTC
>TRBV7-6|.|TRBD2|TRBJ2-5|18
CASSLGPLTSGAQETQYF
TGTGCCAGCAGCTTAGGCCCCTTAACTAGCGGGGCCCAAGAGACCCAGTACTTC
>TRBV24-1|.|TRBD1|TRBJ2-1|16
CATSDFPDRGMNEQFF
TGTGCCACCAGTGATTTTCCGGACAGGGGGATGAATGAGCAGTTCTTC